Presented here are 10 T cell receptor beta chains from one specimen sequenced in a study of T cells in Graves' hyperthyroidism and ophthalmopathy. Amplified regions were TCR beta CDR3 sequences from RNA transcripts. HTBI primers were employed in a first-round RT-PCR of the TCR CDR3. MiXCR, run by TCRdb on the multiplex PCR reads, gives a single entry per CDR3 protein. This table holds about 510,000 distinct CDR3 sequences, roughly 15% found once. The sample consisted of blood. Every receptor here comes from a woman aged 40 to 49 with Graves' hyperthyroidism.

This clonotype was seen many times. This chain uses TRBV5-1 with TRBJ2-1; no clear D. CDR3 length: 18 amino acids. Trimming stripped 3 bases from V and 0 bases from J, with 19 bases between. Germline CDR1 reads SGHRS; CDR2 reads YFSETQ. CDR3 DNA sequence: TGCGCCAGCAGCTCGGCCCCTGTCGGTCTTTACTCCTACAATGAGCAGTTCTTC. Translating it yields CASSSAPVGLYSYNEQFF. The complete variable domain, with remaining parts taken from reference TRBV5-1 and TRBJ2-1, reads KAGVTQTPRYLIKTRGQQVTLSCSPISGHRSVSWYQQTPGQGLQFLFEYFSETQRNKGNFPGRFSGRQFSNSRSEMNVSTLELGDSALYLCASSSAPVGLYSYNEQFFGPGTRLTVL.

The genes are TRBV4-1 and TRBJ2-2; D is uncertain. V lost 6 bases and J 4 bases, leaving 18 bases between the germline ends. Germline CDR1 and CDR2: MGHRA and YSYEKL. This CDR3 is built from 16 residues. This CDR3 is CASRLDLMVGTGELFF. The CDR3, as DNA: TGCGCCAGCAGACTCGATTTGATGGTAGGCACCGGGGAGCTGTTTTTT.

V usage is TRBV28 and J usage is TRBJ2-5, with D perhaps matching TRBD1 (6 bases). Trimming took 3 bases from V and 0 from J, leaving 11 bases between them. The length of the CDR3 is 15 residues. Germline CDR1 and CDR2: MDHEN and SYDVKM. The CDR3 loop reads CASSFVQGYQETQYF. CDR3 bases: TGTGCCAGCAGTTTTGTTCAGGGGTACCAAGAGACCCAGTACTTC.

At least ten counts were recorded for this clonotype. The J gene is TRBJ2-1, the V gene TRBV6-1; TRBD2 aligns across 8 bases. CDR3 size: 16 residues. Looked up from germline, CDR1 is MNHNS and CDR2 is SASEGT. Unmatched junction bases numbered 10, after V lost 5 bases and J lost 4 bases. Here the CDR3 reads CASSSRVSGTYNEQFF. In DNA, the CDR3 is TGTGCCAGCAGTTCCCGGGTTAGCGGGACGTACAATGAGCAGTTCTTC.

There are many counts of this clonotype. The chain joins TRBV30 to TRBJ2-1; the match to TRBD2 covers 13 bases. There are 15 residues in the CDR3. In germline, CDR1 is GTSNPN, CDR2 SVGIG (reference sequence). V shed 2 bases, J shed 5 bases, and the junction held 3 bases outside the gene matches. This CDR3 is CAWSTGLAGDNEQFF. As DNA, the CDR3 is TGTGCCTGGAGTACAGGACTAGCGGGGGACAATGAGCAGTTCTTC.

This clonotype was recorded at least ten times. The chain uses TRBV2 and TRBJ1-4, with 9 nucleotides matching TRBD1. V shed 6 bases, J shed 3 bases, and the junction held 5 bases outside the gene matches. The CDR3 runs to 15 residues. Germline assignment: CDR1 SNHLY and CDR2 FYNNEI. CDR3 loop: CASRPGQGPNEKLFF. CDR3 sequence (DNA): TGTGCCAGCAGACCGGGACAGGGCCCTAATGAAAAACTGTTTTTT.

This clonotype showed up many times. The V gene is TRBV12-5, the J gene TRBJ2-1; D may match TRBD1 or TRBD2 (5 bases each). Germline lookup yields CDR1 LGHNT and CDR2 FRNRAP. CDR3 length: 13 amino acids. The V end lost 1 base, the J end lost 9 bases, and 10 bases lay between the germline ends. CDR3 DNA: TGTGCTAGTGGTTTGGATGAGGGGACTGAGCAGTTCTTC. Amino acids: CASGLDEGTEQFF.

The V call is TRBV12-3 or TRBV12-4, the J call TRBJ2-2; TRBD2 agrees at 12 bases. This CDR3 region has 20 residues. The junction had 16 bases not matched to a gene; V was cut back by 7 bases and J by 1 base. DNA of the CDR3: TGTGCCAGCAAATTAAGGGCGGGCCTAGCGGGAGGGTTGAACACCGGGGAGCTGTTTTTT. Residues: CASKLRAGLAGGLNTGELFF.

The CDR3 nucleotides read TGCGCCAGCAGCCAACTTACTAGCGGGAGGTACGAGCAGTACTTC. Protein: CASSQLTSGRYEQYF. The rearrangement links TRBV4-1 to TRBJ2-7; TRBD2 aligns across 12 bases. After removal of 2 bases from V and 4 bases from J, the junction contained 3 bases not matched to a gene. Germline V gene data show CDR1 as MGHRA and CDR2 as YSYEKL. CDR3 size: 15 residues.

The table lists this clonotype with many counts. The chain links TRBV12-3 or TRBV12-4 to TRBJ2-7; D assignment may be TRBD1 or TRBD2 (6 bases each). V was clipped by 3 bases and J by 0 bases, with 21 bases between them. The CDR3 extends over 18 amino acids. As DNA, the CDR3 is TGTGCCAGCAGTTTTTTGGGAGGTGGACAGAGGGTCTCCTACGAGCAGTACTTC. Protein: CASSFLGGGQRVSYEQYF.